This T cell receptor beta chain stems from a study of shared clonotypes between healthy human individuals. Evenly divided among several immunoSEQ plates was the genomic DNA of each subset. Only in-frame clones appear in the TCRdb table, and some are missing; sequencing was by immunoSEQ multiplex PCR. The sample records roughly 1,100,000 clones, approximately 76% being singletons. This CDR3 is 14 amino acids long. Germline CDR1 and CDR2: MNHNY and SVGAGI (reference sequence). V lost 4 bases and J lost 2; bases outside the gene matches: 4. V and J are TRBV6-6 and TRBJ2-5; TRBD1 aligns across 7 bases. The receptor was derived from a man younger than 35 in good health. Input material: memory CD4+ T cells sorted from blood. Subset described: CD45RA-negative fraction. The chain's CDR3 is CASSSRQGQETQYF. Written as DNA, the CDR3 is TGTGCCAGCAGTTCAAGACAGGGACAAGAGACCCAGTACTTC.